This T cell receptor beta chain appears in the sequencing data of a study of identical twins. This clonotype appeared a few times. The antigen is unknown. Study-wide points: Findings depended on cross-sectional statistics rather than tracking the same donors. Low generation probability was overrepresented in out-of-frame alpha sequences shared by twins.

Addition of a universal primer site occurred through template switching, and cDNA carried unique molecular identifiers. In TCRdb, the 5' RACE reads were re-called with MiXCR into one record per CDR3 protein. The sample carries 700,000 to 950,000 distinct CDR3 sequences, 9% to 15% recorded once. This sample also appeared in a second study, on yellow fever vaccine responses in identical twins. From that study: Reports say the vaccine T cell response in twins looked partly convergent and partly personalized.

The TCR originated in a woman under 30 in good health. The sample comprised PBMCs.

CDR3 loop: CASSSRGSGETQYF. The CDR3 coding sequence is TGTGCCAGCAGTTCCCGTGGATCAGGGGAGACCCAGTACTTC. This chain links TRBV27 with TRBJ2-5, with D perhaps TRBD1 (5 bases). This CDR3 comprises 14 residues. The germline V and J ends were trimmed by 4 bases and 5 bases, with 14 bases remaining between them. Germline V gives CDR1 MNHEY, CDR2 SMNVEV (reference sequence).